One sample yielded the 8 T cell receptor beta chains listed below, sequenced in a study of shared clonotypes between healthy human individuals. Data came from immunoSEQ multiplex PCR; TCRdb stores just in-frame clones and leaves some out. The sample contains millions of clones, roughly 94% of which appear only once. The sequenced sample was naive CD4+ T cells sorted from blood. Subset noted: CD45RA+ positively selected. All receptors come from a young man in good health.

V and J are TRBV30 and TRBJ2-6; 9 positions match TRBD1. The germline CDR1 and CDR2 sequences are GTSNPN and SVGIG (reference sequence). The CDR3 totals 17 residues. Germline trimming cut 3 bases from V and 0 bases from J; bases unmatched to any gene: 6. The chain's CDR3 is CAWSPGTGRSGANVLTF. In DNA form, the CDR3 reads TGTGCCTGGAGCCCCGGGACAGGGCGCTCTGGGGCCAACGTCCTGACTTTC.

The chain carries TRBV25-1 and TRBJ1-5, with 10 bases fitting TRBD1. The CDR3 spans 14 residues. V was pared by 7 bases and J by 4 bases, with 4 bases of the junction left unmatched. The germline CDR1 and CDR2 sequences are MGHDK and SYGVNS. The CDR3 DNA reads TGTGCCAGCAAACCGGGACAGGGGAATCAGCCCCAGCATTTT. Amino acid sequence: CASKPGQGNQPQHF.

The gene calls are TRBV4-1 and TRBJ2-5, with 8 bases lining up with TRBD2. The germline gives CDR1 MGHRA, CDR2 YSYEKL. The CDR3 is 16 residues long. The V gene end was trimmed by 2 bases and the J gene end by 5 bases; junction bases not matched to a gene: 10. CDR3 protein: CASSQSRTSPWETQYF. DNA for the CDR3: TGCGCCAGCAGCCAATCCCGGACTAGCCCCTGGGAGACCCAGTACTTC.

J is TRBJ1-1 and V is TRBV6-6; TRBD1 might be the D (6 bases). The CDR3 loop spans 14 amino acids. The germline V and J ends were trimmed by 7 bases and 5 bases, with 17 bases remaining between them. CDR1 is MNHNY and CDR2 is SVGAGI in the germline V gene (reference sequence). As DNA, the CDR3 is TGTGCCAGCATATGGGGGGCAACGGGGACTGAAGCTTTCTTT. Its translation: CASIWGATGTEAFF.

The chain couples TRBV6-1 to TRBJ2-4; maybe TRBD2 (6 bases). The CDR3 consists of 21 residues. Germline CDR1 MNHNS, CDR2 SASEGT. The ends were cut back, 1 base at V and 3 bases at J, with 28 bases in the middle. The CDR3 loop is CASSEGSTVGGTKNNKNIQYF. CDR3 nucleotide sequence: TGTGCCAGCAGTGAAGGGTCGACAGTCGGGGGAACAAAGAATAACAAAAACATTCAGTACTTC.

The V and J genes are TRBV7-3 and TRBJ2-2, with 8 bases fitting TRBD2. Germline lookup yields CDR1 SGHTA and CDR2 FQGTGA. The CDR3 is 16 amino acids. V lost 0 bases, J lost 3 bases, and 3 bases stayed unmatched. The CDR3 region is CASSLTAGGHTGELFF. The CDR3 nucleotides read TGTGCCAGCAGCTTAACTGCGGGGGGCCACACCGGGGAGCTGTTTTTT.

The chain is built from TRBV5-1 and TRBJ1-2; 8 bases line up with TRBD1. V lost 4 bases to trimming and J lost 4 bases; unmatched junction nucleotides: 6. Per germline, CDR1 SGHRS and CDR2 YFSETQ. The CDR3 sequence is 14 residues long. The chain's CDR3 is CASSPTGESYGYTF. DNA of the CDR3: TGCGCCAGCAGCCCGACAGGGGAATCCTATGGCTACACCTTC. The full variable domain, its missing parts supplied by reference TRBV5-1 and TRBJ1-2, is KAGVTQTPRYLIKTRGQQVTLSCSPISGHRSVSWYQQTPGQGLQFLFEYFSETQRNKGNFPGRFSGRQFSNSRSEMNVSTLELGDSALYLCASSPTGESYGYTFGSGTRLTVV.

The gene calls are TRBV10-3 and TRBJ1-5; 10 bases agree with TRBD1. The CDR3 length is 18 residues. Germline V gene data show CDR1 as ENHRY and CDR2 as SYGVKD. The V gene end was trimmed by 0 bases and the J gene end by 1 base; junction bases not matched to a gene: 6. The CDR3 spells CAISESPGQGISNQPQHF. The CDR3 DNA is TGTGCCATCAGTGAGTCGCCGGGACAGGGGATCAGCAATCAGCCCCAGCATTTT.